These 3 T cell receptor beta chains were all obtained from the same sample, sequenced in a study of identical twins. In TCRdb, the 5' RACE reads were re-called with MiXCR into one record per CDR3 protein. The data contain fewer than 800,000 distinct CDR3 sequences, around 7.5% of them singletons. This sample was shared with a second study, whose subject was yellow fever vaccine responses in identical twins.

Sequencing was done on a sample of PBMCs. These TCRs come from a woman aged 18-29 years in good health.

This clonotype was recorded at least ten times. The chain employs TRBV21-1 and TRBJ1-1; no DNA check was done on the table's D call, TRBD1. TRBV21-1 is listed as a pseudogene. The CDR3 is 16 amino acids. The CDR3 DNA reads TGTGCCAGCACTCCTAGGCGGGACAGGGGCGACACTGAAGCTTTCTTT. This sequence encodes CASTPRRDRGDTEAFF.

There are a few counts of this clonotype. This chain uses TRBV7-2 with TRBJ1-3; D is unresolved. CDR1 and CDR2 from the germline V gene are SGHTA and FQGNSA. V shed 5 bases and J shed 10 bases, with 12 bases lying between them. This CDR3 has 12 amino acids. The CDR3 reads CASSIRRRTIYF. CDR3 nucleotides: TGTGCCAGCAGCATACGAAGACGGACCATATATTTT.

A few counts support this clonotype. This CDR3 is CASSYRQGSYNEQFF. The DNA of the CDR3 is TGTGCCAGCAGCTACAGACAGGGGTCCTACAATGAGCAGTTCTTC. V usage is TRBV7-6 and J usage is TRBJ2-1; 8 positions agree with TRBD1. Unmatched junction bases numbered 3, after V lost 4 bases and J lost 1 base. Germline V gene sequence: CDR1 SGHVS, CDR2 FNYEAQ. The CDR3 has 15 amino acids.